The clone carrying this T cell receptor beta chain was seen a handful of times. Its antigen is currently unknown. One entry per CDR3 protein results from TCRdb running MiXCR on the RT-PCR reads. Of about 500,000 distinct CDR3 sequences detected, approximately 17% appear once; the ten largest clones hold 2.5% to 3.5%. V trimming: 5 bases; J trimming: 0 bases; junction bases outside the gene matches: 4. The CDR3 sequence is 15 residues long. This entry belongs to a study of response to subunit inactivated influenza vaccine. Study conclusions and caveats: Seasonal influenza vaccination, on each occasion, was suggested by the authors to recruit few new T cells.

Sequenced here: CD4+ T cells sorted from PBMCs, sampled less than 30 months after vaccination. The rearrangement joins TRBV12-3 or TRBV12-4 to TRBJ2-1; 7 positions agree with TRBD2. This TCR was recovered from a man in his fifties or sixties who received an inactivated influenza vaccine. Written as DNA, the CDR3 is TGTGCCAGCAGTCACACGGGGGGCTCCTACAATGAGCAGTTCTTC. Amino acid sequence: CASSHTGGSYNEQFF.